The 9 T cell receptor beta chains below all came from one sample that was sequenced in a study of control samples from healthy donors and cancer patients. Clones were read by immunoSEQ multiplex PCR, and TCRdb kept only the in-frame ones, dropping some. In the table there are around 100,000 clones, around nine tenths of which are singletons. The sample consisted of blood. The receptors were gathered from a man aged 25-40 years in good health.

J is TRBJ1-2 and V is TRBV6-5, with 8 positions matching TRBD1. V shed 8 bases and J 8 bases; nucleotides not matched to a gene: 7. The CDR3 totals 12 residues. Per germline, CDR1 MNHEY and CDR2 SVGAGI. The CDR3 protein is CASGQGNWGYTF. The DNA of the CDR3 is TGTGCCAGCGGACAGGGTAACTGGGGCTACACCTTC.

The rearrangement joins TRBV19 to TRBJ1-4; D gene uncertain. Germline V gives CDR1 LNHDA, CDR2 SQIVND (reference sequence). Trimming pared 9 bases from V and 4 bases from J, leaving 15 bases between. The CDR3 loop spans 14 amino acids. The CDR3 is CASPPRPFNEKLFF. The CDR3 bases are TGTGCCAGCCCGCCCCGTCCTTTTAATGAAAAACTGTTTTTT.

V is TRBV19 and J is TRBJ2-6; D gene ambiguous. The ends were cut back, 4 bases at V and 0 bases at J, with 13 bases in the middle. CDR3 length: 17 residues. Germline loops: CDR1 LNHDA, CDR2 SQIVND (reference sequence). The CDR3 sequence: CASSTPLGSSGANVLTF. DNA of the CDR3: TGTGCCAGTAGTACCCCTCTAGGAAGCTCTGGGGCCAACGTCCTGACTTTC. Together with reference TRBV19 and TRBJ2-6, the CDR3 gives the full variable domain: DGGITQSPKYLFRKEGQNVTLSCEQNLNHDAMYWYRQDPGQGLRLIYYSQIVNDFQKGDIAEGYSVSREKKESFPLTVTSAQKNPTAFYLCASSTPLGSSGANVLTFGAGSRLTVL.

The chain uses TRBV7-9 and TRBJ1-1; no clear D gene. Looked up from germline, CDR1 is SEHNR and CDR2 is FQNEAQ (reference sequence). V was cut by 4 bases and J by 8 bases, with 11 bases left in between. The CDR3 is 12 amino acids. CDR3 region: CASSSTGPEAFF. For the CDR3, the DNA is TGTGCCAGCAGCTCCACGGGTCCCGAAGCTTTCTTT.

The chain employs TRBV19 and TRBJ2-2; D gene uncertain. The CDR3 runs 16 residues. Germline V CDR1 and CDR2: LNHDA, SQIVND (reference sequence). V gave up 1 base and J gave up 3 bases, with 12 bases separating them. CDR3 sequence (DNA): TGTGCCAGTAGTATAGGCGTGGCTCGGGACACCGGGGAGCTGTTTTTT. Translation: CASSIGVARDTGELFF.

The DNA of the CDR3 is TGTGCCAGCTCACCCAAGCCGTTCGAAGGCAATCAGCCCCAGCATTTT. It specifies CASSPKPFEGNQPQHF. This chain uses TRBV18 with TRBJ1-5; no definite D call. CDR1 is KGHSH, CDR2 LQKENI, per germline. Trimming pared 3 bases from V and 2 bases from J, leaving 14 bases between. The CDR3 has 16 amino acids.

In its sample, this clone was seen once. The J gene is TRBJ2-3, the V gene TRBV5-1; D is uncertain. Trimming took 0 bases from V and 1 from J, leaving 9 bases between them. From germline, CDR1 is SGHRS and CDR2 YFSETQ. The CDR3 runs to 15 residues. The CDR3 is CASSLEVARTDTQYF. For the CDR3, the DNA is TGCGCCAGCAGCTTGGAAGTCGCTCGCACAGATACGCAGTATTTT.

The chain carries TRBV4-1 and TRBJ1-5, with TRBD1 as a possible D gene (5 bases). The germline gives CDR1 MGHRA, CDR2 YSYEKL. The CDR3 loop spans 20 amino acids. The V end was cut by 2 bases, the J end by 1 base, with 24 bases between. The CDR3: CASSQIPLGLPWGSNQPQHF. As DNA, the CDR3 is TGCGCCAGCAGCCAAATACCGTTGGGGCTCCCCTGGGGGAGCAATCAGCCCCAGCATTTT.

This chain joins TRBV2 and TRBJ2-2; 13 bases match TRBD2. Germline loops: CDR1 SNHLY, CDR2 FYNNEI. The ends lost 9 bases at V and 3 bases at J; junction bases unmatched: 16. The CDR3 has 19 residues. The CDR3 loop is CASGLRTSGGKGYTGELFF. In DNA form, the CDR3 reads TGTGCCAGTGGACTGAGGACTAGCGGGGGTAAGGGGTACACCGGGGAGCTGTTTTTT.